This T cell receptor beta chain was recovered during a study of early T cells in non-severe SARS-CoV-2 infection. The overall study: Unpaired chains resulted from sequencing bulk RNA of unsorted whole blood.

Individual cDNA molecules were tagged with unique molecular identifiers, the study reported. One entry per CDR3 protein, called by TCRdb with MiXCR from the 5' RACE reads. The data show 30,000 to 40,000 distinct CDR3 sequences, roughly 5.9% seen once. Regarding the study as a whole: Matching with VDJdb favored anti-spike CD8 responses (missing private and CD4 specificities).

This CDR3 has 12 residues. Losses at the gene ends were 3 bases for V and 9 bases for J; bases not matched to a gene: 2. The V gene's germline CDR1 is SEHNR and CDR2 FQNEAQ (reference sequence). This clonotype appeared many times. The antigen is unknown. Material for sequencing was whole blood. V gene TRBV7-9 combines with J gene TRBJ2-1, with 7 bases lining up with TRBD1. The origin of this receptor is an adult who was a healthcare worker with PCR-confirmed SARS-CoV-2 infection or an uninfected control (not recorded which). The CDR3 nucleotides read TGTGCCAGCAGCTTTGCAGGGGGTGAGCAGTTCTTC. It encodes CASSFAGGEQFF.